A single T cell receptor (beta chain) is shown here with its context. This CDR3 contains 14 residues. V was clipped by 5 bases and J by 6 bases; unmatched bases: 8. Germline assignment: CDR1 SGHTA and CDR2 FQGTGA. The data derive from a study of CD4 T cell repertoires in COVID-19. Sequencing was done directly on freshly isolated, uncultured memory T cells. Here immunoSEQ multiplex PCR was the method, and the copy in TCRdb shows in-frame clones only, minus some. The sample shows approximately 8,700 clones, around 80% of them seen only once. The source was effector memory CD4+ T cells from blood, collected before the COVID-19 pandemic. This TCR derives from a human donor who had COVID-19. The V gene is TRBV7-3, the J gene TRBJ2-3; 7 bases fit TRBD2. The CDR3 loop reads CASSKNGGGDTQYF. In DNA form, the CDR3 reads TGTGCCAGCAGCAAAAACGGGGGAGGGGATACGCAGTATTTT.